These 28 T cell receptor beta chains came from one sample sequenced in a study of T cells after yellow fever vaccination. A single record per CDR3 protein comes from TCRdb applying MiXCR to the 5' RACE reads. The profile shows 550,000 or so distinct CDR3 sequences, 15% to 20% of them singletons. Sequencing was performed on PBMCs, taken 15 days after the yellow fever booster vaccination. These receptors were collected from a man aged 30-40 years who received the YFV17D yellow fever vaccine.

The J gene is TRBJ2-7, the V gene TRBV28, with TRBD2 matching 7 bases. The CDR3 length is 15 residues. Germline V gene sequence: CDR1 MDHEN, CDR2 SYDVKM. J lost 0 bases, V lost 3 bases, and 5 bases had no gene match. CDR3 amino acids: CASSFKRGGSYEQYF. CDR3 DNA: TGTGCCAGCAGTTTTAAGCGGGGCGGCTCCTACGAGCAGTACTTC.

In this sample, this clonotype turned up a few times. V and J are TRBV20-1 and TRBJ2-3; 9 bases are shared with TRBD2. Germline V CDR1 and CDR2: DFQATT, SNEGSKA (reference sequence). The V gene end was trimmed by 7 bases and the J gene end by 4 bases; junction bases not matched to a gene: 9. The CDR3 contains 14 residues. The CDR3 region is CSEKTSGPSDTQYF. The CDR3 DNA reads TGCAGTGAGAAAACTAGCGGGCCATCAGATACGCAGTATTTT.

The J gene is TRBJ2-1, the V gene TRBV28; the match to TRBD1 covers 8 bases. V dropped 0 bases and J dropped 1; count of bases not matched to a gene: 5. CDR1 is MDHEN, CDR2 SYDVKM, per germline. CDR3 size: 17 residues. The CDR3 nucleotides are TGTGCCAGCAGTTTATGGGGCGGGGACAGGTCCTACAATGAGCAGTTCTTC. Amino acids: CASSLWGGDRSYNEQFF.

The rearrangement uses TRBV7-9 and TRBJ1-2; D may be TRBD1 (5 bases). This CDR3 comprises 14 residues. The germline gives CDR1 SEHNR, CDR2 FQNEAQ (reference sequence). V lost 2 bases and J lost 1, with 8 bases in between. The CDR3 loop reads CASSLTGVNYGYTF. CDR3 nucleotide sequence: TGTGCCAGCAGCTTAACAGGAGTTAACTATGGCTACACCTTC.

This clonotype came up a few times. The chain combines TRBV10-2 with TRBJ2-4; D might be TRBD2 (5 bases). The germline V gene has CDR1 WSHSY and CDR2 SAAADI. V was cut by 5 bases and J by 9 bases, with 20 bases left in between. This CDR3 spans 15 amino acids. CDR3 in amino acids: CASSRAAFAGGIQYF. DNA for the CDR3: TGCGCCAGCAGTCGAGCGGCCTTCGCCGGCGGCATTCAGTACTTC.

This chain links TRBV12-3 or TRBV12-4 with TRBJ2-1, with 9 bases identical to TRBD1. J was trimmed by 8 bases and V by 1 base; bases with no gene match: 6. The CDR3 contains 15 residues. This chain's CDR3 is CASSLEGQGIDEQFF. Here the CDR3 DNA reads TGTGCCAGCAGTTTAGAGGGACAGGGAATCGATGAGCAGTTCTTC.

This rearrangement joins TRBV28 to TRBJ1-5, with 12 bases identical to TRBD1. The CDR3 loop spans 16 amino acids. Germline CDR1 MDHEN, CDR2 SYDVKM. The V segment lost 5 bases and the J segment 9 bases; nucleotides outside the gene matches: 11. The chain's CDR3 is CASSPFGGTGGLPQHF. DNA of the CDR3: TGTGCCAGCAGTCCTTTCGGGGGGACAGGGGGCTTGCCCCAGCATTTT. The variable domain in full, completed from reference TRBV28 and TRBJ1-5, reads DVKVTQSSRYLVKRTGEKVFLECVQDMDHENMFWYRQDPGLGLRLIYFSYDVKMKEKGDIPEGYSVSREKKERFSLILESASTNQTSMYLCASSPFGGTGGLPQHFGDGTRLSIL.

The table lists this clonotype with many counts. V is TRBV7-2 and J is TRBJ2-2; no clear D. Germline V gene sequence: CDR1 SGHTA, CDR2 FQGNSA. The V end lost 1 base, the J end lost 1 base, and 4 bases lay between the germline ends. CDR3 length: 14 residues. Here the CDR3 reads CASSLVGNTGELFF. CDR3 bases: TGTGCCAGCAGCTTAGTGGGGAACACCGGGGAGCTGTTTTTT.

This clonotype showed up just a few times. The J gene is TRBJ1-5, the V gene TRBV7-2; no firm D call. Germline V gene sequence: CDR1 SGHTA, CDR2 FQGNSA. CDR3 length: 12 residues. The V and J ends lost 2 bases and 7 bases respectively, with 6 bases between them. The CDR3 is CASSLMEQPQHF. In nucleotides, the CDR3 is TGTGCCAGCAGCTTAATGGAACAGCCCCAGCATTTT.

This clonotype appeared many times. The CDR3, as DNA: TGTGCCAGCAGCAGACAGGGCTACGAGCAGTACTTC. Encoded protein: CASSRQGYEQYF. The chain uses TRBV7-2 and TRBJ2-7; 7 bases fit TRBD1. The CDR3 spans 12 residues. Per germline, CDR1 SGHTA and CDR2 FQGNSA. The V segment lost 5 bases and the J segment 3 bases; nucleotides outside the gene matches: 1. Combining the CDR3 with reference TRBV7-2 and TRBJ2-7 gives the whole variable domain GAGVSQSPSNKVTEKGKDVELRCDPISGHTALYWYRQSLGQGLEFLIYFQGNSAPDKSGLPSDRFSAERTGGSVSTLTIQRTQQEDSAVYLCASSRQGYEQYFGPGTRLTVT.

The chain is built from TRBV20-1 and TRBJ2-3; possibly TRBD2 for D (6 bases). The CDR3 length is 15 residues. Trimming took off 0 bases at V and 0 bases at J, with 10 bases between the two ends. CDR1 DFQATT and CDR2 SNEGSKA come from the germline V gene (reference sequence). The CDR3 region is CSARDLLASTDTQYF. The CDR3 region has the DNA TGCAGTGCTAGAGATCTGCTAGCGAGCACAGATACGCAGTATTTT.

This clonotype has just a few counts. The chain combines TRBV29-1 with TRBJ2-3; 14 bases agree with TRBD2. The CDR3 totals 19 residues. Germline assignment: CDR1 SQVTM and CDR2 ANQGSEA. V was clipped by 2 bases and J by 2 bases; unmatched bases: 12. CDR3 bases: TGCAGCGTTGAACCGAGACTAGCGGGAGGGCCCATTAACACAGATACGCAGTATTTT. Residues: CSVEPRLAGGPINTDTQYF.

V and J are TRBV19 and TRBJ2-2; 9 nucleotides align to TRBD1. Germline-derived CDR1 and CDR2 are LNHDA and SQIVND (reference sequence). Trimming took 5 bases from V and 4 from J; bases not matched to a gene: 2. This CDR3 spans 14 amino acids. DNA for the CDR3: TGTGCCAGTAGTCCGGACAGGGGCACCGGGGAGCTGTTTTTT. Translated: CASSPDRGTGELFF.

There are a few counts of this clonotype. The rearrangement uses TRBV7-6 and TRBJ1-2; the D gene is possibly TRBD1 (5 bases). Trimming removed 2 bases from V and 8 bases from J, with 18 bases in between. CDR3 length equals 15 residues. CDR1 is SGHVS, CDR2 FNYEAQ, per germline. The CDR3 nucleotides are TGTGCCAGCAGCTTACGTAGAGGGGACCGGGTAGGCTACACCTTC. Its translation: CASSLRRGDRVGYTF.

The chain combines TRBV2 with TRBJ2-3; D gene ambiguous. Germline loops: CDR1 SNHLY, CDR2 FYNNEI. Trimming removed 6 bases from V and 2 bases from J, with 9 bases in between. The CDR3 spans 13 residues. CDR3: CASRRLHTDTQYF. CDR3 coding DNA: TGTGCCAGCAGGCGGTTACACACAGATACGCAGTATTTT.

The chain carries TRBV18 and TRBJ2-7; possibly TRBD1 for D (5 bases). V lost 6 bases to trimming and J lost 5 bases, with 17 bases between them. This CDR3 is 14 amino acids long. Germline CDR1 KGHSH, CDR2 LQKENI. This CDR3 reads CASSPGSRVHEQYF. The CDR3 DNA follows: TGTGCCAGCTCGCCCGGGTCCAGGGTCCACGAGCAGTACTTC. Variable domain in full (rest from reference TRBV18 and TRBJ2-7): NAGVMQNPRHLVRRRGQEARLRCSPMKGHSHVYWYRQLPEEGLKFMVYLQKENIIDESGMPKERFSAEFPKEGPSILRIQQVVRGDSAAYFCASSPGSRVHEQYFGPGTRLTVT.

This chain joins TRBV18 and TRBJ2-7; the D gene is possibly TRBD2 (5 bases). The CDR3 totals 15 residues. V was pared by 3 bases and J by 0 bases, with 12 bases between. CDR1 KGHSH and CDR2 LQKENI come from the germline V gene. CDR3 residues: CASSPPALGSYEQYF. In DNA form, the CDR3 reads TGTGCCAGCTCACCCCCTGCACTAGGCTCCTACGAGCAGTACTTC.

This clonotype turned up a few times. The chain has TRBV10-3 and TRBJ2-3; possibly TRBD2 for D (6 bases). Germline V gene data show CDR1 as ENHRY and CDR2 as SYGVKD. V dropped 7 bases and J dropped 3 bases, with 8 bases sitting between them. The CDR3 has 12 residues. CDR3 DNA sequence: TGTGCCATCAAAAGCGGGACAGATACGCAGTATTTT. Its protein is CAIKSGTDTQYF.

This sequence joins TRBV12-3 or TRBV12-4 and TRBJ1-1; D remains ambiguous. The CDR3 consists of 12 residues. V was shortened by 6 bases and J by 4 bases, with 9 bases between the two germline ends. DNA of the CDR3: TGTGCCAGCAGCCTTAGCCGCACTGAAGCTTTCTTT. Its protein is CASSLSRTEAFF.

This clonotype showed up just a few times. V usage is TRBV20-1 and J usage is TRBJ2-1; 14 positions match TRBD2. Germline V CDR1 and CDR2: DFQATT, SNEGSKA (reference sequence). J gave up 5 bases and V 2 bases, and 5 bases lay outside the gene matches. CDR3 length: 16 residues. The CDR3 loop reads CSARPRLAGGDNEQFF. The CDR3 nucleotides read TGCAGTGCTAGACCCCGACTAGCGGGAGGGGACAATGAGCAGTTCTTC.

V usage is TRBV29-1 and J usage is TRBJ2-5, with D unclear. Germline CDR1 reads SQVTM; CDR2 reads ANQGSEA. This CDR3 has 8 amino acids. CDR3 DNA sequence: TGCAAAGATTGGACCCAGTACTTC. Its protein product is CKDWTQYF.

The table lists this clonotype with many counts. The chain uses TRBV5-1 and TRBJ2-2; maybe TRBD1 (6 bases). The CDR3 is made up of 15 amino acids. Per the germline V gene, CDR1 is SGHRS and CDR2 is YFSETQ. V was clipped by 4 bases and J by 1 base, with 11 bases between them. This CDR3 is CASSPGTRNTGELFF. The CDR3 nucleotides are TGCGCCAGCAGCCCCGGGACAAGGAACACCGGGGAGCTGTTTTTT. Variable domain in full (rest from reference TRBV5-1 and TRBJ2-2): KAGVTQTPRYLIKTRGQQVTLSCSPISGHRSVSWYQQTPGQGLQFLFEYFSETQRNKGNFPGRFSGRQFSNSRSEMNVSTLELGDSALYLCASSPGTRNTGELFFGEGSRLTVL.

There are a few counts of this clonotype. The J gene is TRBJ2-7, the V gene TRBV29-1, with D possibly TRBD1 on 6 matching bases. Trimming removed 4 bases from V and 4 bases from J, with 17 bases in between. The CDR3 is 14 amino acids. The germline gives CDR1 SQVTM, CDR2 ANQGSEA. The CDR3, as DNA: TGCAGCGTTGGCCCGGGCGGCAGGGGATACGAGCAGTACTTC. It codes for CSVGPGGRGYEQYF.

This clonotype has just a few counts. The V call is TRBV7-8, the J call TRBJ2-7, with TRBD2 identical over 8 bases. Germline CDR1 SGHVS, CDR2 FQNEAQ. This CDR3 region has 15 residues. Germline trimming cut 0 bases from V and 2 bases from J; bases unmatched to any gene: 3. CDR3 in amino acids: CASSLAQRETYEQYF. The CDR3 DNA sequence: TGTGCCAGCAGCTTAGCCCAGCGGGAGACCTACGAGCAGTACTTC.

This rearrangement joins TRBV25-1 to TRBJ2-1; TRBD2 is a possible D gene (6 bases). Germline assignment: CDR1 MGHDK and CDR2 SYGVNS. The CDR3 extends over 13 amino acids. Trimming shortened V by 8 bases and J by 5 bases, and 13 bases separated the two germline ends. The CDR3 loop reads CASGGLNDNEQFF. CDR3 nucleotides: TGTGCCAGCGGAGGGCTTAACGACAATGAGCAGTTCTTC.

In DNA, the CDR3 is TGTGCCACCAGCCCTAGCGGGAGGCCCGGGGAGCTGTTTTTT. It specifies CATSPSGRPGELFF. V is TRBV15 and J is TRBJ2-2, with 11 bases matching TRBD2. V trimming: 5 bases; J trimming: 6 bases; junction bases outside the gene matches: 2. Germline CDR1 and CDR2: LNHNV and YYDKDF (reference sequence). There are 14 residues in the CDR3.

This clonotype was counted a few times. V is TRBV12-3 or TRBV12-4 and J is TRBJ2-5, with TRBD1 matching over 9 bases. Trimming at V came to 3 bases and at J to 3 bases, leaving 8 bases not matched to a gene. The CDR3 loop spans 16 amino acids. This CDR3 reads CASSFGDRVREETQYF. The DNA for the CDR3 is TGTGCCAGCAGTTTTGGGGACAGGGTAAGGGAAGAGACCCAGTACTTC.

On this clonotype itself: Sequence at one end of the junction differs from germline and may be a read error. The chain has TRBV7-2 and TRBJ2-3; D uncertain. Germline assignment: CDR1 SGHTA and CDR2 FQGNSA. This CDR3 is 13 amino acids long. The CDR3 region is CASSLSRTDTQYF. CDR3 coding DNA: TGCGCCAGCAGCTTAAGCCGCACAGATACGCAGTATTTT.